This TCR beta chain was found in a study of vaccination and CD4 T cells after COVID-19. The treatment here: roughly 11-day PBMC culture with coronavirus spike peptide pools or control peptides (ViraFEST assay). In its sample, this clonotype was seen a few times. Its antigen is undetermined. Cultured CD4+ T cell DNA underwent sequencing with the Oncomine TCR Beta short-read assay. Genomic DNA was isolated from CD4+ T cells that had been cultured. Each CDR3 protein is one row after TCRdb ran MiXCR on the PCR reads. Of approximately 10,000 distinct CDR3 sequences in the sample, about 61% were seen once. CDR3 length: 16 amino acids. The germline CDR1 and CDR2 sequences are LNHNV and YYDKDF (reference sequence). Trimming stripped 1 base from V and 2 bases from J, with 12 bases between.

The sequence was collected from a human donor who had recovered from COVID-19. Sequencing input: CD4+ T cells from blood, cultured in vitro. This rearrangement joins TRBV15 to TRBJ1-5, with D possibly TRBD1 on 5 matching bases. The CDR3 region has the DNA TGTGCCACCAGCAGAGGGGGGGGGATCCGCAATCAGCCCCAGCATTTT. This sequence encodes CATSRGGGIRNQPQHF.